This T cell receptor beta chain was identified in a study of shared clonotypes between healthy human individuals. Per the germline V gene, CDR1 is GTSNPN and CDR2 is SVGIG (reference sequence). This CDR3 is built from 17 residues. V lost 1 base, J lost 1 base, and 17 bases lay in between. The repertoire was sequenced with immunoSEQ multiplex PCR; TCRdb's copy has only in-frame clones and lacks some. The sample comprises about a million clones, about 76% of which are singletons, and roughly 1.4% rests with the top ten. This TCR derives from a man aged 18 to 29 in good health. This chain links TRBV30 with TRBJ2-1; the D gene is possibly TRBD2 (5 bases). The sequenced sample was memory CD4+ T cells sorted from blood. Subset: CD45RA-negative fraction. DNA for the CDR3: TGTGCCTGGAGTGCATTGACCTTGGAGCGGTCCTACAATGAGCAGTTCTTC. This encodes CAWSALTLERSYNEQFF. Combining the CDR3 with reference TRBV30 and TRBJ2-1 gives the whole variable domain SQTIHQWPATLVQPVGSPLSLECTVEGTSNPNLYWYRQAAGRGLQLLFYSVGIGQISSEVPQNLSASRPQDRQFILSSKKLLLSDSGFYLCAWSALTLERSYNEQFFGPGTRLTVL.